The next 24 T cell receptor beta chains were all read from a single sample in a study of Ad26.COV2.S vaccination and SARS-CoV-2 variants. Treatment defined: around 19 received Ad26.COV2.S at low or high dose, single or two shots; 5 received placebo; per-sample allocation not given. It was on day 63 after the first vaccine or placebo injection that samples were taken. The data were produced by immunoSEQ multiplex PCR, yet TCRdb's version contains in-frame clones alone and is incomplete. The sample has approximately 480,000 clones, around 88% seen once; the top ten hold 9.5% to 15%. The material was peripheral blood, obtained in a trial of Ad26.COV2.S vaccine versus placebo. All receptors derive from a person aged 18-65 years who received the Ad26.COV2.S COVID-19 vaccine or a placebo.

The V call is TRBV19, the J call TRBJ2-1; D is perhaps TRBD1 or TRBD2 (5 bases each). CDR1 is LNHDA and CDR2 is SQIVND in the germline V gene (reference sequence). This CDR3 contains 15 residues. V lost 9 bases and J 7 bases, leaving 22 bases between the germline ends. This CDR3 is CASGGRDGSRNEQFF. The CDR3 DNA reads TGTGCCAGCGGAGGACGGGACGGCTCGAGGAATGAGCAGTTCTTC.

This sequence joins TRBV5-1 and TRBJ1-1; D might be TRBD1 (5 bases). Trimming took 4 bases from V and 6 from J, leaving 10 bases between them. The CDR3 is made up of 12 amino acids. CDR1 and CDR2 from the germline V gene are SGHRS and YFSETQ. CDR3 in DNA: TGCGCCAGCAGCCAGGGAGGGGCTGAAGCTTTCTTT. It encodes CASSQGGAEAFF.

The chain is built from TRBV11-3 and TRBJ1-5, with D possibly TRBD1 on 6 matching bases. The CDR3 totals 16 residues. Germline values: CDR1 SGHNT, CDR2 YENEEA. V was pared by 5 bases and J by 1 base, with 15 bases between. In DNA, the CDR3 is TGTGCCAGCAGCGGTACAGGGATCTGGAGCAATCAGCCCCAGCATTTT. The encoded protein is CASSGTGIWSNQPQHF. The whole variable domain, filled in from reference TRBV11-3 and TRBJ1-5, reads EAGVVQSPRYKIIEKKQPVAFWCNPISGHNTLYWYLQNLGQGPELLIRYENEEAVDDSQLPKDRFSAERLKGVDSTLKIQPAELGDSAVYLCASSGTGIWSNQPQHFGDGTRLSIL.

This rearrangement joins TRBV7-2 to TRBJ2-2; perhaps D is TRBD1 or TRBD2 (7 bases each). V lost 5 bases, J lost 8 bases, and 21 bases lay in between. The CDR3 is made up of 16 amino acids. The germline CDR1 and CDR2 sequences are SGHTA and FQGNSA. CDR3 in amino acids: CASSPGGEAGKGELFF. The CDR3 bases are TGTGCCAGCAGCCCAGGGGGGGAGGCGGGAAAAGGGGAGCTGTTTTTT.

This rearrangement joins TRBV19 to TRBJ2-7; D is unresolved. Trimming removed 5 bases at V and 3 bases at J, with 17 bases between. This CDR3 spans 15 amino acids. Germline assignment: CDR1 LNHDA and CDR2 SQIVND (reference sequence). CDR3 residues: CASSGVVGANYEQYF. In DNA, the CDR3 is TGTGCCAGTAGTGGAGTCGTAGGAGCCAACTACGAGCAGTACTTC.

This clone was seen a single time. The chain recombines TRBV7-8 with TRBJ1-5, with D uncertain. The germline V gene encodes CDR1 SGHVS and CDR2 FQNEAQ. Trimming left V 10 bases short and J 2 bases short, with 12 bases between. This CDR3 is 13 amino acids long. The CDR3 sequence is CATSTGGNQPQHF. CDR3 nucleotides: TGTGCCACCAGTACGGGAGGCAATCAGCCCCAGCATTTT.

This clone came up a few times. The V call is TRBV10-1, the J call TRBJ1-4; D is unresolved. The V end lost 3 bases, the J end lost 4 bases, and 9 bases lay between the germline ends. There are 14 residues in the CDR3. Germline V gene lookup returns CDR1 WNHNN and CDR2 SYGVQD (reference sequence). The CDR3 DNA reads as TGCGCCAGCAGTGAAACGGAAGGTAATGAAAAACTGTTTTTT. It encodes CASSETEGNEKLFF.

The J gene is TRBJ2-1, the V gene TRBV11-2, with D unclear. Trimming pared 4 bases from V and 6 bases from J, leaving 13 bases between. The CDR3 has 14 residues. Germline V gene data show CDR1 as SGHAT and CDR2 as FQNNGV. CDR3 in DNA: TGTGCCAGCAGCTACCCCATCAAACTCAATGAGCAGTTCTTC. Translation: CASSYPIKLNEQFF. Complete variable domain (other parts from reference TRBV11-2 and TRBJ2-1): EAGVAQSPRYKIIEKRQSVAFWCNPISGHATLYWYQQILGQGPKLLIQFQNNGVVDDSQLPKDRFSAERLKGVDSTLKIQPAKLEDSAVYLCASSYPIKLNEQFFGPGTRLTVL.

The chain has TRBV2 and TRBJ2-1; 9 nucleotides agree with TRBD2. The CDR3 covers 16 residues. CDR1 is SNHLY and CDR2 is FYNNEI in the germline V gene. V dropped 2 bases and J dropped 14; count of bases not matched to a gene: 16. This CDR3 is CASSELGGRTSVGKFF. DNA of the CDR3: TGTGCCAGCAGTGAATTGGGTGGTAGGACTAGCGTTGGAAAGTTCTTC. The entire variable domain, with the rest obtained from reference TRBV2 and TRBJ2-1, is as follows: EPEVTQTPSHQVTQMGQEVILRCVPISNHLYFYWYRQILGQKVEFLVSFYNNEISEKSEIFDDQFSVERPDGSNFTLKIRSTKLEDSAMYFCASSELGGRTSVGKFFGPGTRLTVL.

The chain has TRBV9 and TRBJ2-1; 7 bases match TRBD2. Per the germline V gene, CDR1 is SGDLS and CDR2 is YYNGEE. V shed 0 bases and J 3 bases; nucleotides not matched to a gene: 9. The CDR3 is made up of 17 amino acids. The CDR3 reads CASSVGPSGNYYNEQFF. The CDR3 nucleotides read TGTGCCAGCAGCGTAGGGCCAAGCGGGAACTACTACAATGAGCAGTTCTTC.

The chain joins TRBV5-1 to TRBJ1-1, with D possibly TRBD1 on 5 matching bases. Trimming cost V 0 bases and J 0 bases, with 9 bases left between them. The CDR3 is 15 residues long. Germline CDR1 and CDR2: SGHRS and YFSETQ. CDR3 bases: TGCGCCAGCAGCTTGGTTGCAGGGATGAACACTGAAGCTTTCTTT. This sequence encodes CASSLVAGMNTEAFF.

V and J are TRBV6-5 and TRBJ2-1, with D possibly being TRBD1 or TRBD2 (5 bases each). Germline V CDR1 and CDR2: MNHEY, SVGAGI. This CDR3 comprises 12 residues. V gave up 6 bases and J gave up 9 bases, with 12 bases separating them. Here the CDR3 reads CASRTGTGEQFF. DNA of the CDR3: TGTGCCAGCAGAACCGGGACCGGTGAGCAGTTCTTC.

The rearrangement uses TRBV9 and TRBJ1-6, with unresolved D. Trimming took 1 base from V and 5 from J, leaving 10 bases between them. The CDR3 is 15 residues long. Looked up from germline, CDR1 is SGDLS and CDR2 is YYNGEE. CDR3 DNA sequence: TGTGCCAGCAGCGTATCGATCCAACATAATTCACCCCTCCACTTT. The encoded protein is CASSVSIQHNSPLHF.

This chain links TRBV5-1 with TRBJ2-7; possibly TRBD1 for D (7 bases). V dropped 4 bases and J dropped 3 bases, with 14 bases sitting between them. CDR1 and CDR2 from the germline V gene are SGHRS and YFSETQ. The length of the CDR3 is 14 residues. The CDR3: CASSPGDSRYEQYF. CDR3 in DNA: TGCGCCAGCAGCCCGGGGGACAGTCGCTACGAGCAGTACTTC.

The CDR3 sequence: CASSGSGTYIDTQYF. In nucleotides, the CDR3 is TGTGCCAGCAGCGGTAGCGGGACGTACATAGATACGCAGTATTTT. This rearrangement joins TRBV7-2 to TRBJ2-3; the match to TRBD2 covers 8 bases. The germline gives CDR1 SGHTA, CDR2 FQGNSA. This CDR3 has 15 residues. J was trimmed by 5 bases and V by 5 bases; bases with no gene match: 9.

The V call is TRBV9, the J call TRBJ2-2; either TRBD1 or TRBD2 may supply D (5 bases each). The V end lost 4 bases, the J end lost 3 bases, and 13 bases lay between the germline ends. Germline values: CDR1 SGDLS, CDR2 YYNGEE. The CDR3 sequence is 15 residues long. The chain's CDR3 is CASSLRDRHTGELFF. For the CDR3, the DNA is TGTGCCAGCAGCCTACGGGACCGTCACACCGGGGAGCTGTTTTTT. The full variable domain, completed using reference TRBV9 and TRBJ2-2, is DSGVTQTPKHLITATGQRVTLRCSPRSGDLSVYWYQQSLDQGLQFLIQYYNGEERAKGNILERFSAQQFPDLHSELNLSSLELGDSALYFCASSLRDRHTGELFFGEGSRLTVL.

The V gene is TRBV5-6, the J gene TRBJ2-1; no definite D call. CDR1 is SGHDT and CDR2 is YYEEEE in the germline V gene. This CDR3 is 15 amino acids long. V dropped 4 bases and J dropped 7 bases, with 18 bases sitting between them. The CDR3 nucleotides are TGTGCCAGCAGCCCAGTGGACGGAACCCTTAATGAGCAGTTCTTC. The encoded protein is CASSPVDGTLNEQFF.

V and J are TRBV15 and TRBJ2-3; no clear D. V lost 5 bases, J lost 2 bases, and 5 bases lay in between. This CDR3 is 12 amino acids long. Germline CDR1 reads LNHNV; CDR2 reads YYDKDF (reference sequence). The CDR3 DNA is TGTGCCACCAGCCTTAACACAGATACGCAGTATTTT. This gives the protein CATSLNTDTQYF. The whole variable domain, remainder taken from reference TRBV15 and TRBJ2-3, is DAMVIQNPRYQVTQFGKPVTLSCSQTLNHNVMYWYQQKSSQAPKLLFHYYDKDFNNEADTPDNFQSRRPNTSFCFLDIRSPGLGDTAMYLCATSLNTDTQYFGPGTRLTVL.

The chain employs TRBV28 and TRBJ2-6; D call uncertain. This CDR3 is built from 16 residues. V shed 8 bases and J shed 4 bases, with 18 bases lying between them. Germline CDR1 reads MDHEN; CDR2 reads SYDVKM. CDR3 sequence reads: CASRTHPSSGANVLTF. The CDR3 DNA follows: TGTGCCAGCCGGACCCACCCGTCCTCCGGGGCCAACGTCCTGACTTTC.

The gene calls are TRBV29-1 and TRBJ2-3, with 10 bases lining up with TRBD2. The germline gives CDR1 SQVTM, CDR2 ANQGSEA. The V and J ends lost 4 bases and 0 bases, in that order; junction bases with no gene match: 4. The CDR3 consists of 15 residues. Here the CDR3 reads CSVVPTSGSTDTQYF. In DNA form, the CDR3 reads TGCAGCGTTGTCCCGACTAGCGGGAGCACAGATACGCAGTATTTT.

A single count supports this clone. This chain links TRBV11-2 with TRBJ2-3; D is unresolved. The CDR3 extends over 12 amino acids. Germline-derived CDR1 and CDR2 are SGHAT and FQNNGV. With 4 bases removed from V and 6 bases from J, the gap between germline ends came to 8 bases. The CDR3: CASSSIGDTQYF. Written as DNA, the CDR3 is TGTGCCAGCAGCTCGATAGGGGATACGCAGTATTTT.

The chain links TRBV7-8 to TRBJ1-1; D is unresolved. The CDR3 spans 12 residues. Germline V gives CDR1 SGHVS, CDR2 FQNEAQ. Trimming left V 1 base short and J 11 bases short, with 11 bases between. The CDR3, as DNA: TGTGCCAGCAGCTTAGGGTGGATGGAGGCTTTCTTT. The encoded protein is CASSLGWMEAFF.

The chain links TRBV15 to TRBJ2-7, with 10 bases matching TRBD2. V shed 1 base and J 3 bases; nucleotides not matched to a gene: 0. Germline loops: CDR1 LNHNV, CDR2 YYDKDF (reference sequence). The CDR3 sequence is 14 residues long. In DNA, the CDR3 is TGTGCCACCAGCAGAGGGACTAGCGGCTACGAGCAGTACTTC. Translated, it gives CATSRGTSGYEQYF. The full variable domain, rest sourced from reference TRBV15 and TRBJ2-7, is DAMVIQNPRYQVTQFGKPVTLSCSQTLNHNVMYWYQQKSSQAPKLLFHYYDKDFNNEADTPDNFQSRRPNTSFCFLDIRSPGLGDTAMYLCATSRGTSGYEQYFGPGTRLTVT.

The table lists this clone with a few counts. V is TRBV7-8 and J is TRBJ2-2; D not certain. CDR1 is SGHVS, CDR2 FQNEAQ, per germline. V gave up 1 base and J gave up 0 bases, with 9 bases separating them. The CDR3 has 16 amino acids. In nucleotides, the CDR3 is TGTGCCAGCAGCTTAGTGGGCGCCCCGAACACCGGGGAGCTGTTTTTT. The encoded protein is CASSLVGAPNTGELFF.